These 8 T cell receptor beta chains were sequenced from one sample in a study of shared clonotypes between healthy human individuals. Here immunoSEQ multiplex PCR was the method, and the copy in TCRdb shows in-frame clones only, minus some. The sample contains roughly 1,000,000 clones, about 84% of which appear only once. Sample: memory CD4+ T cells from PBMCs. Subset reported: CD45RA-negative fraction. The receptors here all came from a man aged 18 to 30 in good health. Some clones in this sample may be carry-over from other donors' samples.

The chain joins TRBV2 to TRBJ2-6; the D is unclear. This CDR3 has 12 residues. Trimming took 7 bases from V and 3 from J, leaving 4 bases between them. Germline lookup yields CDR1 SNHLY and CDR2 FYNNEI. The CDR3 here is CASTVGANVLTF. CDR3 sequence (DNA): TGTGCCAGCACAGTTGGGGCCAACGTCCTGACTTTC.

The chain recombines TRBV9 with TRBJ1-1, with 8 bases that match TRBD1. V trimming: 3 bases; J trimming: 3 bases; junction bases outside the gene matches: 10. CDR3 size: 16 residues. Germline CDR1 is SGDLS and CDR2 is YYNGEE. The CDR3 DNA reads TGTGCCAGCAGCGCACCCAGGGGGCACGGTGACACTGAAGCTTTCTTT. It encodes CASSAPRGHGDTEAFF. Drawing the rest from reference TRBV9 and TRBJ1-1, the complete variable domain is DSGVTQTPKHLITATGQRVTLRCSPRSGDLSVYWYQQSLDQGLQFLIQYYNGEERAKGNILERFSAQQFPDLHSELNLSSLELGDSALYFCASSAPRGHGDTEAFFGQGTRLTVV.

This clone was counted between two and nine times. The sample holds other DNA sequences that translate to the same CDR3. The chain carries TRBV7-3 and TRBJ1-3; 7 bases map to TRBD1. Per the germline V gene, CDR1 is SGHTA and CDR2 is FQGTGA. CDR3 length: 14 residues. Losses at the gene ends were 5 bases for V and 4 bases for J; bases not matched to a gene: 5. The CDR3 loop is CASSLGTAGNTIYF. In nucleotides, the CDR3 is TGTGCCAGCAGCCTAGGGACAGCCGGAAACACCATATATTTT. The variable domain in full, completed from reference TRBV7-3 and TRBJ1-3, reads GAGVSQTPSNKVTEKGKYVELRCDPISGHTALYWYRQSLGQGPEFLIYFQGTGAADDSGLPNDRFFAVRPEGSVSTLKIQRTERGDSAVYLCASSLGTAGNTIYFGEGSWLTVV.

V is TRBV27 and J is TRBJ1-2; possible D gene TRBD1, 5 bases. Between the trimmed V and J ends, which lost 3 bases and 6 bases, there was a span of 14 bases. Germline V lookup: CDR1 MNHEY, CDR2 SMNVEV (reference sequence). The CDR3 is 14 amino acids. CDR3 coding DNA: TGTGCCAGCAGTTTTCGCAGATCGGGGGATGGCTACACCTTC. It encodes CASSFRRSGDGYTF.

This chain links TRBV4-1 with TRBJ1-4; TRBD1 aligns across 9 bases. The J segment lost 6 bases and the V segment lost 1 base, leaving 6 bases of the junction unmatched. Germline lookup yields CDR1 MGHRA and CDR2 YSYEKL. CDR3 size: 16 residues. CDR3 coding DNA: TGCGCCAGCAGCCAAGTACCGGGACAGGGCGATGAAAAACTGTTTTTT. Its protein product is CASSQVPGQGDEKLFF.

The rearrangement uses TRBV28 and TRBJ1-5, with TRBD1 as a possible D gene (5 bases). Trimming removed 7 bases at V and 5 bases at J, with 15 bases between. CDR1 and CDR2 (germline): MDHEN, SYDVKM. The CDR3 length is 14 residues. In DNA, the CDR3 is TGTGCCAGCACTCCCTCGGGGGGGGATCAGCCCCAGCATTTT. Translating it yields CASTPSGGDQPQHF.

The chain links TRBV5-1 to TRBJ1-1; no firm D call. The V and J ends lost 1 base and 0 bases respectively, with 10 bases between them. The germline V gene has CDR1 SGHRS and CDR2 YFSETQ. The CDR3 is 15 residues long. This CDR3 is CASSLLADLNTEAFF. In DNA, the CDR3 is TGCGCCAGCAGCTTGTTAGCCGACCTGAACACTGAAGCTTTCTTT. Together with reference TRBV5-1 and TRBJ1-1, the CDR3 gives the full variable domain: KAGVTQTPRYLIKTRGQQVTLSCSPISGHRSVSWYQQTPGQGLQFLFEYFSETQRNKGNFPGRFSGRQFSNSRSEMNVSTLELGDSALYLCASSLLADLNTEAFFGQGTRLTVV.

In DNA form, the CDR3 reads TGCGCCAGCAGCGGAACCCCCTCGGGACAGGGTAGGGACACCCAGTACTTC. This codes for CASSGTPSGQGRDTQYF. V and J are TRBV5-1 and TRBJ2-5; 9 bases align to TRBD1. With 4 bases clipped from V and 8 bases from J, the junction kept 18 bases outside the gene matches. This CDR3 is built from 17 residues. Germline CDR1 reads SGHRS; CDR2 reads YFSETQ. The full variable domain, its missing parts supplied by reference TRBV5-1 and TRBJ2-5, is KAGVTQTPRYLIKTRGQQVTLSCSPISGHRSVSWYQQTPGQGLQFLFEYFSETQRNKGNFPGRFSGRQFSNSRSEMNVSTLELGDSALYLCASSGTPSGQGRDTQYFGPGTRLLVL.